This T cell receptor beta chain was captured by sequencing in a study of blood T cells in healthy people across ages (dated by TCRdb to the mid-2010s). As for the study more broadly: In model experiments, template switching captured roughly one uniquely barcoded TCR beta cDNA molecule for every two T cells. Using deep sequencing normalized with unique cDNA molecular identifiers, the study measured how TCR beta repertoire diversity changes with age. Four age groups were formed from the donors: young (average approximately 17 years), middle-aged (approximately 39), aged (more than 55) and long-lived (less than 85). To avoid experimental bias, donors of different ages were distributed randomly across sequencing lanes. Using the same blood draw, the study looked at two additional independent replicas of 1 million unique cDNA reads for two donors, one aged 18 to 29 and the other aged 80 or older. Broader findings and caveats from the paper: Estimates of total diversity based on one million sequenced T cells were considered lower bounds and underestimates. There was a strong correlation between observed TCR beta diversity and the percentage of naive T cells measured by flow cytometry. Because the CMV infection status of the donors was unknown, age-related changes in expanded clonotypes may potentially have been confounded. As age increased, observed TCR beta diversity per million T cells dropped in a roughly linear way, and a significant reduction was already evident by age about 40. Bulk unsorted PBMC profiling prevented conclusive comparison of naive and antigen-experienced compartments. Compared with the aged group, more naive CD4+ T cells, fewer expanded clones and increased TCR diversity were shown by the long-lived group, suggesting age selection.

CDR1 and CDR2 were assigned from the germline V gene (reference sequence) as SEHNR and FQNEAQ. V is cut by 5 bases and J by 3 bases, and the space between the germline ends is 14 bases. Inclusive of the bounding cysteine and phenylalanine, the CDR3 is 14 residues long. Solely the CDR3 DNA is kept, with 42 bases framed from the first base. In its sample, this clonotype was seen once. No cognate antigen has been identified for it. No much larger clonotype is one base removed from it; base qualities were not supplied. Receptor libraries were prepared by 5' RACE. Sequencing was performed on an Illumina HiSeq 2500. A second PCR of roughly 6 to 12 cycles was performed with a sample-barcoded 5' primer and a J-beta primer mix. Each TCR beta cDNA molecule received a unique molecular identifier from a template-switch 5' adaptor carrying 12 random nucleotides. Each sample yielded at least 3 million CDR3-containing paired-end reads. First-strand cDNA synthesis was performed from all RNA using the Mint cDNA synthesis kit, with priming by a TRBC-specific oligonucleotide. All cDNA was treated with uracil-DNA glycosylase and then went through a first 18-cycle PCR with the universal primers M1SS and BC2_uni_R. Concerning the study's data processing: Each sample was normalized by randomly selecting 1 million high-quality reads, each carrying a distinct molecular identifier. Reads with shared molecular identifiers were discarded instead of being binned into consensus sequences. MiTCR, set to a Q25 quality threshold and the strictest error-elimination algorithm, was used for CDR3 identification, clonotype clustering and error correction. A nonparametric unseen species model with Euler transformation was used to estimate lower-bound total TCR beta diversity. The public reads were quality trimmed at Q25 with fastp and then assembled into clones with MiXCR by TCRdb, keeping productive beta chains. Each entry merges the rows of one CDR3 protein and shows their most common DNA and genes. Clone size and V and J calls follow TCRdb, not the original study. This sample holds about 900,000 distinct CDR3 sequences; 62% were observed only once. The ten largest make up 25% to 35% of the sample.

The 39 donors, aged about 6 to 100 years, were systemically healthy Caucasian individuals from Russia. Each donor gave about 9.2 milliliters of peripheral blood, drawn into EDTA-treated Vacutainer tubes. Ficoll-Paque density-gradient centrifugation was used to isolate PBMCs, with at least 7 million obtained per sample. Trizol reagent was used to extract total RNA from the PBMCs, yielding at least 5.5 micrograms per sample. Naive CD45RAhigh/CD27high T cell percentages were measured by flow cytometry on a PBMC aliquot from every donor. Sample: blood. The chain was built from TRBV7-9 and TRBJ2-7, with the D gene not clear enough to name. The TCR originated in a man aged 25-45 years in good health. The sequenced DNA: TGTGCCAGCAGCCCTGCGAGCGTCTACTACGAGCAGTACTTC. It codes for CASSPASVYYEQYF. Reference TRBV7-9 and TRBJ2-7 genes cover what lies past the CDR3, so the full variable domain is DTGVSQNPRHKITKRGQNVTFRCDPISEHNRLYWYRQTLGQGPEFLTYFQNEAQLEKSRLLSDRFSAERPKGSFSTLEIQRTEQGDSAMYLCASSPASVYYEQYFGPGTRLTVT.